This T cell receptor (beta chain) was recovered during a study of PD-L1 blockade in urothelial cancer. Whole-study context: Each patient had 0 to 3 earlier chemotherapy regimens.

Germline assignment: CDR1 MNHEY and CDR2 SMNVEV (reference sequence). CDR3 length equals 13 residues. With 9 bases removed from V and 0 bases from J, the gap between germline ends came to 6 bases. TCRdb keeps only in-frame clones here, not all; method: immunoSEQ multiplex PCR. The profile covers 70,000 to 85,000 clones, with under 90% appearing a single time and approximately 5% taken by the ten largest. This rearrangement joins TRBV27 to TRBJ2-6; D unresolved. The source was PBMCs, collected around atezolizumab (anti-PD-L1) treatment. This receptor was taken from a man in his sixties or seventies with urothelial cancer. The CDR3 region is CASHSSGANVLTF. The DNA for the CDR3 is TGTGCCAGTCACAGCTCTGGGGCCAACGTCCTGACTTTC.